This TCR beta chain stems from a study of blood T cells in healthy people across ages. Study-wide findings and caveats: When set beside aged donors, long-lived donors presented more naive CD4+ cells and higher diversity.

Together with a sample-barcoded 5' primer, a J-beta primer mix was included in a second PCR lasting about 6 to 11 cycles. Each CDR3 protein gets one entry after TCRdb re-called the 5' RACE reads with MiXCR. Here the sample spans a few hundred thousand distinct CDR3 sequences, about a quarter being singletons. Notes on this clonotype: The antigen remains undetermined.

V lost 4 bases and J lost 1, with 13 bases in between. Germline V gene data show CDR1 as MNHEY and CDR2 as SVGEGT. This CDR3 region has 16 residues. This same sample was also part of a study on T cells of mothers and their children.

The source material was blood. This chain joins TRBV6-2 or TRBV6-3 and TRBJ2-2; TRBD1 might be the D (6 bases). The sequence was collected from a boy aged 2 to 9 in good health. CDR3 nucleotides: TGTGCCAGCAGTTTCCTCCCGGGACAGAACACCGGGGAGCTGTTTTTT. It specifies CASSFLPGQNTGELFF.